Each of the 10 T cell receptor beta chains below was sequenced from the same sample in a study of STAT5B mutations in CD4+ large granular lymphocyte leukemia. Libraries were prepared by immunoSEQ multiplex PCR; TCRdb keeps only in-frame clonotypes and omits some of them. Of about 33,000 clones listed, roughly 81% were seen once; the top ten hold 3.5% to 5%. Source material: CD4+ T cells from blood buffy coats. These receptors all stem from a human donor in good health.

The CDR3 DNA is TGTGCCAGCAGTGAAGGGCAGTATAACTATGGCTACACCTTC. It encodes CASSEGQYNYGYTF. V gene TRBV2 combines with J gene TRBJ1-2, with no clear D. Germline V gives CDR1 SNHLY, CDR2 FYNNEI. This CDR3 spans 14 amino acids. Trimming removed 1 base at V and 1 base at J, with 7 bases between.

The chain joins TRBV19 to TRBJ2-6; no firm D call. Trimming removed 10 bases from V and 0 bases from J, with 13 bases in between. CDR3 length: 15 amino acids. Germline V gene lookup returns CDR1 LNHDA and CDR2 SQIVND (reference sequence). The CDR3 loop reads CATATDRSGANVLTF. CDR3 nucleotides: TGTGCCACCGCGACGGACCGCTCTGGGGCCAACGTCCTGACTTTC.

This chain joins TRBV7-2 and TRBJ2-7, with 13 bases identical to TRBD2. Germline loops: CDR1 SGHTA, CDR2 FQGNSA. With V trimmed by 3 bases and J by 3 bases, 5 bases remained unmatched. The CDR3 runs 16 residues. CDR3 sequence (DNA): TGTGCCAGCAGCTTTGGACTAGCGGGAGACGGCTACGAGCAGTACTTC. It yields the protein CASSFGLAGDGYEQYF.

This rearrangement joins TRBV28 to TRBJ1-5; the D gene is possibly TRBD1 (5 bases). The CDR3 covers 14 residues. CDR1 and CDR2 from the germline V gene are MDHEN and SYDVKM. V shed 6 bases and J shed 6 bases, with 15 bases lying between them. Written as DNA, the CDR3 is TGTGCCAGCAGGTTTGTTGGGGGGGGTCAGCCCCAGCATTTT. This codes for CASRFVGGGQPQHF. The whole variable domain, filled in from reference TRBV28 and TRBJ1-5, reads DVKVTQSSRYLVKRTGEKVFLECVQDMDHENMFWYRQDPGLGLRLIYFSYDVKMKEKGDIPEGYSVSREKKERFSLILESASTNQTSMYLCASRFVGGGQPQHFGDGTRLSIL.

This rearrangement joins TRBV11-1 to TRBJ2-7, with TRBD2 identical over 9 bases. J gave up 3 bases and V 4 bases, and 1 base lay outside the gene matches. Germline V lookup: CDR1 SGHAT, CDR2 FQDESV (reference sequence). The CDR3 extends over 13 amino acids. The CDR3 region is CASSSTSGYEQYF. The DNA for the CDR3 is TGTGCCAGCAGCTCGACTAGCGGCTACGAGCAGTACTTC.

The rearrangement links TRBV6-5 to TRBJ1-1; D may be TRBD1 (6 bases). Per the germline V gene, CDR1 is MNHEY and CDR2 is SVGAGI. The CDR3 covers 12 residues. Trimming removed 10 bases from V and 13 bases from J, with 22 bases in between. The CDR3, as DNA: TGTGCCACCAGGGGATCTGGCCCCCGTTTTTTCTTT. Encoded protein: CATRGSGPRFFF.

V gene TRBV7-6 combines with J gene TRBJ1-1; D not certain. Trimming took off 0 bases at V and 1 base at J, with 3 bases between the two ends. The CDR3 sequence is 13 residues long. Germline CDR1 and CDR2: SGHVS and FNYEAQ. In DNA form, the CDR3 reads TGTGCCAGCAGCTTAGCACAGAACACTGAAGCTTTCTTT. Translated, it gives CASSLAQNTEAFF.

The rearrangement uses TRBV28 and TRBJ1-1; 9 nucleotides agree with TRBD1. CDR3 length equals 13 residues. V was pared by 4 bases and J by 4 bases, with 1 base of the junction left unmatched. Germline V gene sequence: CDR1 MDHEN, CDR2 SYDVKM. Here the CDR3 reads CASSWTGATEAFF. CDR3 in DNA: TGTGCCAGCAGTTGGACAGGGGCCACTGAAGCTTTCTTT.

J is TRBJ1-2 and V is TRBV4-2; D may be TRBD1 (6 bases). The germline gives CDR1 LGHNA, CDR2 YNFKEQ. This CDR3 comprises 15 residues. V lost 0 bases to trimming and J lost 2 bases, with 10 bases between them. The CDR3 DNA sequence: TGTGCCAGCAGCCAAGATCAGGGGCTGAACTATGGCTACACCTTC. It translates to CASSQDQGLNYGYTF.

The chain carries TRBV7-9 and TRBJ2-7; 8 nucleotides line up with TRBD2. Germline CDR1 reads SEHNR; CDR2 reads FQNEAQ (reference sequence). The CDR3 has 16 amino acids. V gave up 5 bases and J gave up 3 bases; unmatched junction bases: 12. CDR3 protein: CASSGNSGTLNYEQYF. The CDR3 nucleotides are TGTGCCAGCAGCGGTAATAGCGGGACGCTAAACTACGAGCAGTACTTC. Complete variable domain (other parts from reference TRBV7-9 and TRBJ2-7): DTGVSQNPRHKITKRGQNVTFRCDPISEHNRLYWYRQTLGQGPEFLTYFQNEAQLEKSRLLSDRFSAERPKGSFSTLEIQRTEQGDSAMYLCASSGNSGTLNYEQYFGPGTRLTVT.